These 9 T cell receptor beta chains came from one sample sequenced in a study of OX40 agonist ivuxolimab in advanced cancers. Profiling relied on immunoSEQ multiplex PCR, and the TCRdb table lists in-frame clones only, not all of them. The sample has just under 75,000 clones, around 90% seen once. This material consisted of CD4+ or CD8+ T cells sorted from blood, taken in a trial of the OX40 agonist ivuxolimab. The receptors stem from an adult with an advanced solid tumor such as melanoma, head and neck, liver or kidney cancer.

The chain links TRBV4-3 to TRBJ2-1, with D uncertain. Trimming took off 4 bases at V and 5 bases at J, with 15 bases between the two ends. Germline CDR1 is LGHNA and CDR2 is YSLEER. The CDR3 consists of 15 residues. In DNA, the CDR3 is TGCGCCAGCAGCCCCGGGTCAAGGGTTAACAATGAGCAGTTCTTC. Its translation: CASSPGSRVNNEQFF.

CDR3 residues: CASSQRDRGPYEQYF. The CDR3 nucleotides are TGTGCCAGCAGCCAGCGGGACAGGGGTCCCTACGAGCAGTACTTC. The V call is TRBV21-1, the J call TRBJ2-7; TRBD1 is the table's D call and was not checked against the DNA. TRBV21-1 is noted as a pseudogene. The CDR3 sequence is 15 residues long.

The V gene is TRBV5-1, the J gene TRBJ2-5; TRBD2 aligns across 11 bases. The CDR3 is 15 amino acids. The junction had 5 bases not matched to a gene; V was cut back by 4 bases and J by 3 bases. Germline assignment: CDR1 SGHRS and CDR2 YFSETQ. CDR3 in amino acids: CASSRRLAGKETQYF. CDR3 DNA: TGCGCCAGCAGCCGGCGACTAGCGGGAAAAGAGACCCAGTACTTC.

The rearrangement joins TRBV7-2 to TRBJ2-7; D remains ambiguous. Germline V lookup: CDR1 SGHTA, CDR2 FQGNSA. The CDR3 spans 11 residues. Trimming took off 4 bases at V and 5 bases at J, with 6 bases between the two ends. The CDR3 reads CASSSRDEQYF. For the CDR3, the DNA is TGTGCCAGCAGCTCCCGGGACGAGCAGTACTTC.

The gene calls are TRBV5-5 and TRBJ1-2, with TRBD1 identical over 8 bases. CDR1 and CDR2 (germline): SGHKS, YYEKEE (reference sequence). The CDR3 has 14 residues. The V segment lost 4 bases and the J segment 8 bases; nucleotides outside the gene matches: 10. The DNA of the CDR3 is TGTGCCAGCAGCCGCCTTGGACAGGGAAACGGCTACACCTTC. This gives the protein CASSRLGQGNGYTF.

The CDR3 region has the DNA TGTGCCAGTAGTCCGCGCGACGCCGGGGGGGAGCAGTACTTC. Translation: CASSPRDAGGEQYF. This chain uses TRBV19 with TRBJ2-7; 7 bases match TRBD2. The germline V gene has CDR1 LNHDA and CDR2 SQIVND (reference sequence). CDR3 size: 14 residues. Trimming removed 5 bases from V and 7 bases from J; junction bases left unmatched: 11.

This clone turned up a few times. The rearrangement joins TRBV7-2 to TRBJ2-7, with D perhaps TRBD1 (5 bases). This CDR3 region has 14 residues. Germline CDR1 is SGHTA and CDR2 is FQGNSA. With 4 bases removed from V and 4 bases from J, the gap between germline ends came to 14 bases. The CDR3 DNA is TGTGCCAGCAGCTCACAGGCCCAGACTTACGAGCAGTACTTC. Translation gives CASSSQAQTYEQYF.

The gene calls are TRBV27 and TRBJ2-5; D is uncertain. This CDR3 has 13 amino acids. V dropped 3 bases and J dropped 5 bases, with 10 bases sitting between them. Germline V gene data show CDR1 as MNHEY and CDR2 as SMNVEV (reference sequence). CDR3 sequence: CASSFWGQETQYF. The CDR3 DNA sequence: TGTGCCAGCAGTTTTTGGGGTCAGGAGACCCAGTACTTC.

V and J are TRBV15 and TRBJ1-2; D is unresolved. The V gene's germline CDR1 is LNHNV and CDR2 YYDKDF (reference sequence). V lost 1 base and J 2 bases, leaving 17 bases between the germline ends. The CDR3 contains 17 residues. CDR3 bases: TGTGCCACCAGCAGAGGCTCCCCGCTCACAGTGAACTATGGCTACACCTTC. Amino acid sequence: CATSRGSPLTVNYGYTF.